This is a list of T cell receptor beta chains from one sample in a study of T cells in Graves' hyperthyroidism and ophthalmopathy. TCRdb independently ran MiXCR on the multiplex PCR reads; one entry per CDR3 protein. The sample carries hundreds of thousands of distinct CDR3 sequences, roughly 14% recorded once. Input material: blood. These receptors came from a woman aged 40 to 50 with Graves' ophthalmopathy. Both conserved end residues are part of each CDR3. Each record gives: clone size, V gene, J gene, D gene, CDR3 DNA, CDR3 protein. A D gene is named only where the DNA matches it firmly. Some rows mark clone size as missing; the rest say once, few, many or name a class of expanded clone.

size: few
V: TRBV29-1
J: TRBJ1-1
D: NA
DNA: TGCAGCTCCCGGGACATGAACACTGAAGCTTTCTTT
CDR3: CSSRDMNTEAFF

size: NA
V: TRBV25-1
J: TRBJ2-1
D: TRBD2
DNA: TGTGCCAGCAGTGAATCCGGACTAGCTGTCCACAATGAGCAGTTCTTC
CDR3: CASSESGLAVHNEQFF

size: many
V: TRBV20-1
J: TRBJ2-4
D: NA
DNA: TGCAGTGCTAGAGATTTTGTCAAGGCGGGATGGGCCAAAAACATTCAGTACTTC
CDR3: CSARDFVKAGWAKNIQYF

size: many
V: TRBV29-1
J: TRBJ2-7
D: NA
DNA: TGCAGCGTTGAGGCATATGGCAGGTCCTACGAGCAGTACTTC
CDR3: CSVEAYGRSYEQYF

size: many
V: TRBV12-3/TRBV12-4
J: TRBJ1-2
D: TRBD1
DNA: TGTGCCAGCAGTACGAAGACAGGGTCCTATGGCTACACCTTC
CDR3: CASSTKTGSYGYTF

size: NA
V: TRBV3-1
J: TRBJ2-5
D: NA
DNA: TGTGCCAGCAGCCAAGATGTGGGGGCCTCGCAAGAGACCCAGTACTTC
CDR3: CASSQDVGASQETQYF

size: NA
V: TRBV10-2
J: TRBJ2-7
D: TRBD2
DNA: TGCGCCAGCAGTGACCGAGGGAGGGCCTCCGGCGAGCAGTACTTC
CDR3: CASSDRGRASGEQYF

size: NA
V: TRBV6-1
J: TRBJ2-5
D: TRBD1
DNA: TGTGCCAGCAGTGAGGACAGGGGGCCGGAGACCCAGTACTTC
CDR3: CASSEDRGPETQYF

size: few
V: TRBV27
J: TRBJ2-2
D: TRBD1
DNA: TGTGCCAGCAGTTTTCCGGGACAGGGTTTCGACACCGGGGAGCTGTTTTTT
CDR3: CASSFPGQGFDTGELFF

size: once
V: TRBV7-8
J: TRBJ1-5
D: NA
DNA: TGTGCCAGCAGCCGAATCAGGGGCCAGGCAAATCAGCCCCAGCATTTT
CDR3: CASSRIRGQANQPQHF

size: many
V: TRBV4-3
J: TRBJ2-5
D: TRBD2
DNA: TGCGCCAGCAGCCACCGGATAGCGGGGTTATACCAAGAGACCCAGTACTTC
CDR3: CASSHRIAGLYQETQYF

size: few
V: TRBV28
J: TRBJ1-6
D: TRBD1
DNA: TGTGCCAGCAGTTTACTCAGCTTGGACAGGACAAATTCACCCCTCCACTTT
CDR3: CASSLLSLDRTNSPLHF

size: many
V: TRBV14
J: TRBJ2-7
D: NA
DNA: TGTGCCAGCAGCCTTGGGACGAGGGAGCAGTACTTC
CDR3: CASSLGTREQYF

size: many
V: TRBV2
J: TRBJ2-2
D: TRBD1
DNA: TGTGCCAGCAGTCAACAGGGGGCTGGGACCGGGGAGCTGTTTTTT
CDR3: CASSQQGAGTGELFF

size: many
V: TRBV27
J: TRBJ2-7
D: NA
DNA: TGTGCCAGCAGTTTTAGCGAACCGAGGGCCTACGAGCAGTACTTC
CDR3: CASSFSEPRAYEQYF

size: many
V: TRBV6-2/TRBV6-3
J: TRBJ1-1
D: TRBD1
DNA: TGTGCCAGCAGTTACTCTTGGGACAGCGAAAGCGAGGACACTGAAGCTTTCTTT
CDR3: CASSYSWDSESEDTEAFF

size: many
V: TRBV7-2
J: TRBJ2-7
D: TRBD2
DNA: TGTGCCAGCAGCTTACCCACTAGCGGGAGGCAAGGCGAGCAGTACTTC
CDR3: CASSLPTSGRQGEQYF

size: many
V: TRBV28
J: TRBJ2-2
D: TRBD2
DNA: TGTGCCAGCAGTTTAGAGCGGGGCGCGAACACCGGGGAGCTGTTTTTT
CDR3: CASSLERGANTGELFF